Reported below is one T cell receptor beta chain. Its cognate antigen is unknown. An end of the junction does not agree with germline; a read error may underlie this. The CDR3 sequence is 14 residues long. Germline V gene sequence: CDR1 SGHTA, CDR2 FQGNSA. The data were obtained in a study of identical twins. Notes on the study in general: For zero-insertion analyses, partial confounding could come from invariant MAIT and iNKT cells. Memory repertoires lacked the insertion deficit that abundant cord blood beta clonotypes showed.

Unique molecular identifiers were in the cDNA, with template-switch universal primer binding. MiXCR, run by TCRdb on the 5' RACE reads, gives a single entry per CDR3 protein. This sample has 1.5 million or so distinct CDR3 sequences; about 31% occur once, and the top ten carry about 0.25%. Sequencing input: cord blood. This chain connects TRBV7-2 to TRBJ2-7; 10 bases match TRBD2. The source is a newborn girl in good health. The CDR3 bases are TGTGCCAGCAGCCTCGGACTAGCGGACTACAAGCAGTACTTC. It encodes CASSLGLADYKQYF.